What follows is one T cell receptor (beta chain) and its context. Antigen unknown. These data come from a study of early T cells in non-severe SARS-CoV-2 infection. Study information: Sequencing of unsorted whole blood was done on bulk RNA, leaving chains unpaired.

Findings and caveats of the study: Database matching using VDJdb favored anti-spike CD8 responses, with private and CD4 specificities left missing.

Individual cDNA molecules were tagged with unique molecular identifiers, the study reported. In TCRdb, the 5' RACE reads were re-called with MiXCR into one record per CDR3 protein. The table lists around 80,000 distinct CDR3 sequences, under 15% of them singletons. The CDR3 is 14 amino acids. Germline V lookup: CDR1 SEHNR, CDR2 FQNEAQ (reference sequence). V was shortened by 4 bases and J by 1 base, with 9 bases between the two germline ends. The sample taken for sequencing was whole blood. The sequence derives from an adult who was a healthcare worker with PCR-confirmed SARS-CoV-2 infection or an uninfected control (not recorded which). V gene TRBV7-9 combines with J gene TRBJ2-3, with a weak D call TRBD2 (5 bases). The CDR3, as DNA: TGTGCCAGCAGCTCTATCGGGGGCACAGATACGCAGTATTTT. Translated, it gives CASSSIGGTDTQYF.